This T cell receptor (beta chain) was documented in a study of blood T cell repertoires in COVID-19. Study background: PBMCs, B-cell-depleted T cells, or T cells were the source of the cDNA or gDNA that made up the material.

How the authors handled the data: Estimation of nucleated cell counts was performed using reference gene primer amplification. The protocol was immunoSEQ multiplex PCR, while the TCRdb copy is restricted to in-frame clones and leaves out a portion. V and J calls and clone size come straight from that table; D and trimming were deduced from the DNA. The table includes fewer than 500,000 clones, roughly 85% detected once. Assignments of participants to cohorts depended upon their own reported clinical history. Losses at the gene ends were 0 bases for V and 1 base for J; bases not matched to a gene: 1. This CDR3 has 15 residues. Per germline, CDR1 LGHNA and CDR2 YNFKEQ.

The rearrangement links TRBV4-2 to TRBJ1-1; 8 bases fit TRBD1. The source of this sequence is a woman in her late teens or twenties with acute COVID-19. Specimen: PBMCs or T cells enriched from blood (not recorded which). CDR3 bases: TGTGCCAGCAGCCAAGAAGGGACAGGGAACACTGAAGCTTTCTTT. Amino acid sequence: CASSQEGTGNTEAFF.